A single sample gave rise to the 30 T cell receptor beta chains below, sequenced in a study of Ad26.COV2.S vaccination and SARS-CoV-2 variants. The assay was immunoSEQ multiplex PCR, and TCRdb's table has in-frame clones only and misses some. The sample has 300,000 to 500,000 clones; less than 90% are singletons. As to treatment: some 20 received Ad26.COV2.S at low or high dose, single or two shots; a few received placebo; per-sample allocation not given. Sampling happened 63 days after the first vaccine or placebo injection. The sample in question was peripheral blood, obtained in a trial of Ad26.COV2.S vaccine versus placebo. These receptors were obtained from a person aged 18-60 years who received the Ad26.COV2.S COVID-19 vaccine or a placebo.

The chain has TRBV10-1 and TRBJ1-6; D gene uncertain. Trimming stripped 5 bases from V and 5 bases from J, with 10 bases between. Germline V gene data show CDR1 as WNHNN and CDR2 as SYGVQD (reference sequence). This CDR3 has 14 amino acids. CDR3 sequence reads: CASSLHSDNSPLHF. The CDR3, as DNA: TGCGCCAGCAGTCTACACTCAGATAATTCACCCCTCCACTTT.

The CDR3 loop is CSASWGSETQYF. The CDR3 coding sequence is TGCAGTGCTAGTTGGGGTTCAGAGACCCAGTACTTC. The V gene is TRBV20-1, the J gene TRBJ2-5; unclear D gene. This CDR3 region has 12 residues. V was trimmed by 3 bases and J by 4 bases, leaving 9 bases between them. The V gene's germline CDR1 is DFQATT and CDR2 SNEGSKA (reference sequence).

The chain carries TRBV6-6 and TRBJ2-1; D perhaps matches TRBD2 (6 bases). CDR1 MNHNY and CDR2 SVGAGI come from the germline V gene (reference sequence). The CDR3 spans 16 residues. V shed 5 bases and J shed 8 bases, with 22 bases lying between them. DNA for the CDR3: TGTGCCAGCAGTGCCGGCCGGGACTCCCTCCCGGATGAGCAGTTCTTC. Translated: CASSAGRDSLPDEQFF.

V usage is TRBV24-1 and J usage is TRBJ1-2; possibly TRBD1 for D (6 bases). Looked up from germline, CDR1 is KGHDR and CDR2 is SFDVKD. Trimming removed 3 bases at V and 8 bases at J, with 12 bases between. The CDR3 runs to 13 residues. The CDR3 here is CATSDRGAQGYTF. CDR3 nucleotide sequence: TGTGCCACCAGTGATCGGGGGGCCCAGGGCTACACCTTC.

This chain links TRBV5-5 with TRBJ1-3; D unresolved. Trimming took 4 bases from V and 0 from J, leaving 17 bases between them. Germline V gene lookup returns CDR1 SGHKS and CDR2 YYEKEE (reference sequence). This CDR3 is built from 17 residues. CDR3 coding DNA: TGTGCCAGCAGCCCCGTAAAGGAGGCCCGCTCTGGAAACACCATATATTTT. Translation gives CASSPVKEARSGNTIYF.

This clone was detected only once. The chain uses TRBV11-2 and TRBJ2-2; unclear D gene. The V and J ends lost 2 bases and 9 bases respectively, with 16 bases between them. Germline-derived CDR1 and CDR2 are SGHAT and FQNNGV. CDR3 length: 15 residues. As DNA, the CDR3 is TGTGCCAGCAGCTTATCGGGCCTAATCTACCGGGAGCTGTTTTTT. Protein sequence: CASSLSGLIYRELFF.

The chain carries TRBV5-4 and TRBJ2-3; D is perhaps TRBD1 (5 bases). The CDR3 contains 15 residues. Germline V CDR1 and CDR2: SGHNT, YYREEE (reference sequence). The germline V and J ends were trimmed by 5 bases and 2 bases, with 15 bases remaining between them. The CDR3 reads CASSPTGQDTDTQYF. The CDR3 DNA reads TGTGCCAGCAGTCCGACCGGACAAGACACAGATACGCAGTATTTT.

This chain joins TRBV6-2 or TRBV6-3 and TRBJ2-5, with D tentatively TRBD1 (6 bases). V was clipped by 6 bases and J by 7 bases, with 15 bases between them. Germline V gene sequence: CDR1 MNHEY, CDR2 SVGEGT. The CDR3 totals 13 residues. CDR3: CASSPEQGPTQYF. The CDR3 DNA reads TGTGCCAGCAGCCCCGAGCAGGGGCCGACCCAGTACTTC.

This clone was counted once. This chain connects TRBV11-3 to TRBJ1-1; D is perhaps TRBD1 (5 bases). This CDR3 has 14 amino acids. Trimming took off 5 bases at V and 2 bases at J, with 12 bases between the two ends. Germline CDR1 SGHNT, CDR2 YENEEA. In nucleotides, the CDR3 is TGTGCCAGCAGCCGCCGGGACGGAAACACTGAAGCTTTCTTT. It codes for CASSRRDGNTEAFF.

The chain has TRBV15 and TRBJ2-1, with D possibly matching TRBD2 (5 bases). V gave up 10 bases and J gave up 10 bases, with 23 bases separating them. Germline V CDR1 and CDR2: LNHNV, YYDKDF (reference sequence). The CDR3 spans 14 residues. CDR3 sequence (DNA): TGTGCCAGTCTTCGGGCCTGGACTGCTGACGAGCAGTTCTTC. This encodes CASLRAWTADEQFF.

V is TRBV4-1 and J is TRBJ1-1; no definite D call. The V gene lost 4 bases and the J gene lost 3 bases, with 9 bases spanning the gap. The CDR3 length is 13 residues. Germline V gene lookup returns CDR1 MGHRA and CDR2 YSYEKL. The CDR3 nucleotides are TGCGCCAGCAGCCCCATGACCTACACTGAAGCTTTCTTT. As protein: CASSPMTYTEAFF.

The chain uses TRBV9 and TRBJ2-2; D is unresolved. Trimming pared 0 bases from V and 2 bases from J, leaving 8 bases between. The CDR3 totals 15 residues. In germline, CDR1 is SGDLS, CDR2 YYNGEE. The CDR3 is CASSVGGLNTGELFF. The CDR3 nucleotides are TGTGCCAGCAGCGTAGGTGGTTTAAACACCGGGGAGCTGTTTTTT.

This clone was counted a few times. J is TRBJ1-6 and V is TRBV7-9; D ambiguous. CDR1 SEHNR and CDR2 FQNEAQ come from the germline V gene (reference sequence). The CDR3 extends over 13 amino acids. Trimming removed 7 bases from V and 4 bases from J, with 8 bases in between. CDR3 sequence (DNA): TGTGCCAGCACCCCCGAGTATAATTCACCCCTCCACTTT. Translated, it gives CASTPEYNSPLHF.

The rearrangement joins TRBV4-1 to TRBJ1-5; a possible D gene is TRBD1 (5 bases). The V gene lost 4 bases and the J gene lost 1 base, with 11 bases spanning the gap. The germline CDR1 and CDR2 sequences are MGHRA and YSYEKL. This CDR3 spans 15 amino acids. The CDR3 is CASSPQGYSNQPQHF. Written as DNA, the CDR3 is TGCGCCAGCAGCCCCCAGGGATACAGCAATCAGCCCCAGCATTTT.

The chain employs TRBV5-8 and TRBJ1-1, with 7 bases matching TRBD1. Trimming cost V 4 bases and J 7 bases; bases outside gene matches: 7. Germline lookup yields CDR1 SGHTS and CDR2 YDEGEE. The CDR3 totals 13 residues. The CDR3 bases are TGTGCCAGCAGCCCGACAGGGTCAGTTGAAGCTTTCTTT. It codes for CASSPTGSVEAFF.

The V gene is TRBV27, the J gene TRBJ2-5; tentative D call: TRBD2 (6 bases). The germline V and J ends were trimmed by 6 bases and 5 bases, with 19 bases remaining between them. The CDR3 consists of 15 residues. CDR1 and CDR2 from the germline V gene are MNHEY and SMNVEV (reference sequence). In DNA form, the CDR3 reads TGTGCCAGCAGCGCCATGGGGGAGAGCGGGGAGACCCAGTACTTC. Its protein product is CASSAMGESGETQYF.

The chain carries TRBV19 and TRBJ2-2, with D uncertain. Germline-derived CDR1 and CDR2 are LNHDA and SQIVND (reference sequence). Trimming took 0 bases from V and 2 from J, leaving 19 bases between them. This CDR3 region has 19 residues. CDR3 sequence reads: CASSIDPYESRPNTGELFF. CDR3 in DNA: TGTGCCAGTAGTATAGATCCTTATGAATCAAGACCAAACACCGGGGAGCTGTTTTTT.

The rearrangement uses TRBV2 and TRBJ1-2, with 7 bases lining up with TRBD1. V was pared by 4 bases and J by 3 bases, with 2 bases of the junction left unmatched. Germline V CDR1 and CDR2: SNHLY, FYNNEI. The CDR3 consists of 13 residues. CDR3 residues: CASSGQGDYGYTF. The CDR3 DNA reads as TGTGCCAGCAGTGGACAGGGTGACTATGGCTACACCTTC.

V usage is TRBV11-2 and J usage is TRBJ2-5, with D uncertain. Germline V CDR1 and CDR2: SGHAT, FQNNGV. Trimming shortened V by 5 bases and J by 2 bases, and 3 bases separated the two germline ends. The CDR3 covers 11 residues. The CDR3 here is CASSQQETQYF. The CDR3 bases are TGTGCCAGCAGCCAACAAGAGACCCAGTACTTC.

The genes are TRBV5-1 and TRBJ2-7; TRBD2 matches at 7 bases. Germline loops: CDR1 SGHRS, CDR2 YFSETQ. Germline trimming cut 0 bases from V and 2 bases from J; bases unmatched to any gene: 2. The CDR3 length is 14 residues. The chain's CDR3 is CASSLDSGTYEQYF. CDR3 DNA sequence: TGCGCCAGCAGCTTGGACAGCGGGACCTACGAGCAGTACTTC.

This clone has only a few counts. V is TRBV6-2 or TRBV6-3 and J is TRBJ1-2; D is uncertain. Germline lookup yields CDR1 MNHEY and CDR2 SVGEGT. The CDR3 consists of 15 residues. Trimming pared 6 bases from V and 4 bases from J, leaving 18 bases between. The chain's CDR3 is CASSLDGLLRYGYTF. The CDR3 DNA is TGTGCCAGCAGCCTTGACGGACTGCTTCGCTATGGCTACACCTTC.

The chain is built from TRBV7-2 and TRBJ1-5; no clear D. V dropped 3 bases and J dropped 8 bases, with 14 bases sitting between them. The germline V gene encodes CDR1 SGHTA and CDR2 FQGNSA. This CDR3 region has 14 residues. The CDR3 DNA reads as TGTGCCAGCAGCTTTGTCGGGCCGTTTAAGCCCCAGCATTTT. It codes for CASSFVGPFKPQHF.

The rearrangement joins TRBV9 to TRBJ1-2; 11 bases agree with TRBD1. The germline V gene has CDR1 SGDLS and CDR2 YYNGEE. The CDR3 sequence is 15 residues long. The V gene end was trimmed by 3 bases and the J gene end by 6 bases; junction bases not matched to a gene: 7. The chain's CDR3 is CASSGTGGRGDGYTF. The CDR3 DNA sequence: TGTGCCAGCAGCGGGACAGGGGGCAGGGGGGATGGCTACACCTTC.

This chain joins TRBV29-1 and TRBJ2-7; D perhaps matches TRBD1 (5 bases). The CDR3 loop spans 15 amino acids. V was shortened by 3 bases and J by 0 bases, with 15 bases between the two germline ends. Germline V lookup: CDR1 SQVTM, CDR2 ANQGSEA. CDR3 nucleotide sequence: TGCAGCGTTGATGTTGGGGCGGATTCCTCCTACGAGCAGTACTTC. This encodes CSVDVGADSSYEQYF.

The chain couples TRBV6-1 to TRBJ1-1; TRBD1 matches at 7 bases. The CDR3 loop spans 16 amino acids. CDR1 and CDR2 (germline): MNHNS, SASEGT. The J segment lost 0 bases and the V segment lost 4 bases, leaving 8 bases of the junction unmatched. For the CDR3, the DNA is TGTGCCAGCAGTGGATGGGACAGAGACATGAACACTGAAGCTTTCTTT. This sequence encodes CASSGWDRDMNTEAFF.

V and J are TRBV6-6 and TRBJ1-1; the D is unclear. The CDR3 is 14 residues long. Germline V gene sequence: CDR1 MNHNY, CDR2 SVGAGI (reference sequence). Trimming took off 0 bases at V and 2 bases at J, with 7 bases between the two ends. CDR3 amino acids: CASSYSESNTEAFF. The CDR3 bases are TGTGCCAGCAGTTACTCTGAATCCAACACTGAAGCTTTCTTT.

This clone was observed once. The chain links TRBV4-3 to TRBJ2-1; D might be TRBD2 (5 bases). The CDR3 runs to 15 residues. The V end was cut by 0 bases, the J end by 4 bases, with 10 bases between. Germline V CDR1 and CDR2: LGHNA, YSLEER. CDR3 nucleotide sequence: TGCGCCAGCAGCCAAGATGTGGGGAGATACAATGAGCAGTTCTTC. Amino acid sequence: CASSQDVGRYNEQFF.

The chain joins TRBV2 to TRBJ2-3; D possibly corresponds to TRBD1 (6 bases). Germline V lookup: CDR1 SNHLY, CDR2 FYNNEI. The CDR3 covers 15 residues. The ends were cut back, 3 bases at V and 4 bases at J, with 14 bases in the middle. The CDR3 DNA follows: TGTGCCAGCAGTGAGGTCAGGGGCTCAGCAGATACGCAGTATTTT. Protein: CASSEVRGSADTQYF.

The V and J genes are TRBV5-6 and TRBJ1-1, with no clear D. The V end lost 2 bases, the J end lost 5 bases, and 7 bases lay between the germline ends. Germline V gives CDR1 SGHDT, CDR2 YYEEEE. CDR3 length: 12 amino acids. The CDR3 here is CASSFLDTEAFF. The CDR3 coding sequence is TGTGCCAGCAGCTTTCTCGATACTGAAGCTTTCTTT.

The chain couples TRBV5-1 to TRBJ1-3; 11 bases line up with TRBD1. This CDR3 is 16 amino acids long. J was trimmed by 2 bases and V by 5 bases; bases with no gene match: 6. Germline V CDR1 and CDR2: SGHRS, YFSETQ. The CDR3 DNA is TGCGCCAGCAGTCTCGGGACAGGGGGTGCTGGAAACACCATATATTTT. Translated: CASSLGTGGAGNTIYF.